What follows are 3 T cell receptor beta chains derived from one specimen sequenced in a study of blood T cell repertoires in COVID-19. Measured with immunoSEQ multiplex PCR; TCRdb has only the in-frame clones, and not every one. Here the sample spans roughly 340,000 clones, about 93% being singletons. Sequenced: peripheral blood. The source of these receptors is a woman aged 18-35 years who had recovered from COVID-19.

The CDR3 reads CASSLGQGRGSNQPQHF. CDR3 in DNA: TGTGCCAGCAGCTTAGGACAGGGGAGGGGAAGCAATCAGCCCCAGCATTTT. The chain employs TRBV7-2 and TRBJ1-5; 8 bases line up with TRBD1. The CDR3 runs to 17 residues. Trimming at V came to 1 base and at J to 1 base, leaving 6 bases not matched to a gene. Germline V gene lookup returns CDR1 SGHTA and CDR2 FQGNSA.

The chain links TRBV19 to TRBJ1-4, with no clear D. Germline-derived CDR1 and CDR2 are LNHDA and SQIVND (reference sequence). Trimming took off 4 bases at V and 2 bases at J, with 17 bases between the two ends. The CDR3 extends over 17 amino acids. CDR3: CASSKDLRVETNEKLFF. The DNA for the CDR3 is TGTGCCAGTAGTAAAGACCTGAGGGTTGAGACTAATGAAAAACTGTTTTTT.

This chain uses TRBV24-1 with TRBJ2-7, with 10 bases lining up with TRBD1. Germline V gives CDR1 KGHDR, CDR2 SFDVKD. V dropped 4 bases and J dropped 9; count of bases not matched to a gene: 8. This CDR3 contains 14 residues. The CDR3 region has the DNA TGTGCCACCAGTGACCTAACCGGGACAGGGGCGCAGTACGTC. It encodes CATSDLTGTGAQYV.